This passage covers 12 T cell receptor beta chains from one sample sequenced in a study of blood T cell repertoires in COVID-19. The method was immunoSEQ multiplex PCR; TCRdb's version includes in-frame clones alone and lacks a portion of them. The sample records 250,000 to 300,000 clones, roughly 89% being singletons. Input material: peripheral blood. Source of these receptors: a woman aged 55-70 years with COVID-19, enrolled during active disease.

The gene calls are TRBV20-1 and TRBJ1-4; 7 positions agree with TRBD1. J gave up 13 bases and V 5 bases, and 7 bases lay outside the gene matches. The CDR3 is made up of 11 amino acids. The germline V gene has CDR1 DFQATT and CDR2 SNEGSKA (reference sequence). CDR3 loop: CSASRQGSLFF. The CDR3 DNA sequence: TGCAGTGCTTCCCGACAGGGCTCACTGTTTTTT.

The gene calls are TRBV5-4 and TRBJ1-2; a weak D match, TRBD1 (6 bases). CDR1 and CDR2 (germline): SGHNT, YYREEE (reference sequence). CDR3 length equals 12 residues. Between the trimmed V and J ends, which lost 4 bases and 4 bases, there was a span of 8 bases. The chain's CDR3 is CASSRDTYGYTF. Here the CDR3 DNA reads TGTGCCAGCAGCCGGGACACCTATGGCTACACCTTC.

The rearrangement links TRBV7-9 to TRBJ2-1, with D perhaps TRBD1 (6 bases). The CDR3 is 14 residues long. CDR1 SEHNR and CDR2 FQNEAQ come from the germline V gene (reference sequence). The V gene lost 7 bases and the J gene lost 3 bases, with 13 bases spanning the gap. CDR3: CASTGTRDYNEQFF. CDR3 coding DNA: TGTGCCAGCACCGGGACAAGAGACTACAATGAGCAGTTCTTC.

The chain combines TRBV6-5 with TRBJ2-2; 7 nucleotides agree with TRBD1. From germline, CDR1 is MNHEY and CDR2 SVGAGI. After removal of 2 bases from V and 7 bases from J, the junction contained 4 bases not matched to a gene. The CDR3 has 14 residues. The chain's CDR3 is CASSYRGPDGELFF. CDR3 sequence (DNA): TGTGCCAGCAGTTACAGGGGGCCGGACGGGGAGCTGTTTTTT.

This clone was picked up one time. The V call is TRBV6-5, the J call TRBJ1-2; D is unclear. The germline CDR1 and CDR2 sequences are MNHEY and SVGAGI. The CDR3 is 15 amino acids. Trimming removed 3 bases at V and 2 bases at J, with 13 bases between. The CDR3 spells CASSYRRGINYGYTF. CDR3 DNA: TGTGCCAGCAGTTATAGACGAGGGATAAACTATGGCTACACCTTC.

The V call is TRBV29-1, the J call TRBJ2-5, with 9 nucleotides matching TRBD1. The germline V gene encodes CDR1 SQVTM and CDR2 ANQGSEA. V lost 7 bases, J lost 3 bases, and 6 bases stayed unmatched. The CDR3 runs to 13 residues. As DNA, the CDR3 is TGCAGCGCCGGACAGGGGAGGAAAGAGACCCAGTACTTC. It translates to CSAGQGRKETQYF.

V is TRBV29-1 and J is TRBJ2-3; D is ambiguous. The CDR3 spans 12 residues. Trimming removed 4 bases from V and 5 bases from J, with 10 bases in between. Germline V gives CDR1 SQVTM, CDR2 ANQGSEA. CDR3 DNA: TGCAGCGTTGTAGTCGCCGTAGATACGCAGTATTTT. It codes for CSVVVAVDTQYF.

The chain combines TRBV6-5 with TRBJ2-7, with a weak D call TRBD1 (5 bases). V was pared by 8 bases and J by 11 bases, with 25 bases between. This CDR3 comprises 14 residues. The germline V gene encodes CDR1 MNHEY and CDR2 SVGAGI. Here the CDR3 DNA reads TGTGCCAGCCAATCTTTAGGGGCAGTCCCCGTGGAGTACTTC. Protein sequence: CASQSLGAVPVEYF.

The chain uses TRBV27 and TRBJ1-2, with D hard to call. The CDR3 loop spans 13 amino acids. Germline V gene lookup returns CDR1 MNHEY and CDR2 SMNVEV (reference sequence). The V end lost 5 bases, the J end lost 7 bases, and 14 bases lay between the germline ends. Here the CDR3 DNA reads TGTGCCAGCAGTAGACATGCATTGGCTGGCTACACCTTC. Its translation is CASSRHALAGYTF.

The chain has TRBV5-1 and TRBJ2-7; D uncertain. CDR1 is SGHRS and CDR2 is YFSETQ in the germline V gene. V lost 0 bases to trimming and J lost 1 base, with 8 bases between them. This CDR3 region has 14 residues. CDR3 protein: CASSLGAGSYEQYF. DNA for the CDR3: TGCGCCAGCAGCTTGGGAGCAGGATCCTACGAGCAGTACTTC.

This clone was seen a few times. CDR3 sequence: CASSSGTGSTEAFF. DNA of the CDR3: TGTGCCAGCAGCTCCGGGACAGGGTCTACTGAAGCTTTCTTT. The chain employs TRBV7-3 and TRBJ1-1; 9 bases match TRBD1. Looked up from germline, CDR1 is SGHTA and CDR2 is FQGTGA. This CDR3 has 14 residues. Trimming removed 4 bases from V and 5 bases from J; junction bases left unmatched: 5.

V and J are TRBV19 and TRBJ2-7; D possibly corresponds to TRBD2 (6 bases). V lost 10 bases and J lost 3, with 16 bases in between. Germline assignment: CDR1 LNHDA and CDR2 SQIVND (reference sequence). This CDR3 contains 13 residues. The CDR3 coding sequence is TGTGCCACTGCGGGGCAGGGTGGCTACGAGCAGTACTTC. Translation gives CATAGQGGYEQYF.